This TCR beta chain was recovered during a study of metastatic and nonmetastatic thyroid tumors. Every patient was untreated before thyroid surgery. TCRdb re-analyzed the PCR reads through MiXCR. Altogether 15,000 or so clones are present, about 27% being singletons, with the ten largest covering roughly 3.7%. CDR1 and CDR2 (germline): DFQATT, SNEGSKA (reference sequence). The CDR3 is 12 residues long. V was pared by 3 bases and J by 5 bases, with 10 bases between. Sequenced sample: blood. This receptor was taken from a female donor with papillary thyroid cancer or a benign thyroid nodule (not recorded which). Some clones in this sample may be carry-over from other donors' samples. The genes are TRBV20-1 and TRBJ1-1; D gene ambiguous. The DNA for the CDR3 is TGCAGTGCTAGCAGGCCCGCTACTGAAGCTTTCTTT. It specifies CSASRPATEAFF.